A selection of T cell receptor beta chains follows, all from one sample in a study of cytomegalovirus exposure and HLA in healthy donors. The method was immunoSEQ multiplex PCR; TCRdb's version includes in-frame clones alone and lacks a portion of them. The table includes fewer than 350,000 clones, about 87% detected once. Sequenced input: PBMCs. Receptor source: a woman aged 18-29 years in good health and CMV-seronegative. Each CDR3 is given with its conserved first and last residue. The D gene is left open where the match is weak. A row's size may be missing; if present it is once, few, many or a size class.

D gene: -; J gene: TRBJ2-7; CDR3 length: 15; V gene: TRBV15; clone size: -; CDR3 DNA: TGTGCCACCAGCAGCCCACTAGCCCTAAATTACGAGCAGTACTTC; CDR3 protein: CATSSPLALNYEQYF
D gene: -; J gene: TRBJ2-7; CDR3 length: 14; V gene: TRBV6-6; clone size: -; CDR3 DNA: TGTGCCAGCAGTTACATTGACAGCCCCTACGAGCAGTACTTC; CDR3 protein: CASSYIDSPYEQYF
D gene: -; J gene: TRBJ2-2; CDR3 length: 13; V gene: TRBV11-3; clone size: -; CDR3 DNA: TGTGCCAGCAGCCGCTATGAGTCCGGGGAGCTGTTTTTT; CDR3 protein: CASSRYESGELFF
D gene: TRBD2; J gene: TRBJ2-1; CDR3 length: 15; V gene: TRBV4-1; clone size: -; CDR3 DNA: TGCGCCAGCAGCCAAGATCAGCGGGGACCGAATGAGCAGTTCTTC; CDR3 protein: CASSQDQRGPNEQFF
D gene: TRBD1; J gene: TRBJ1-5; CDR3 length: 17; V gene: TRBV19; clone size: -; CDR3 DNA: TGTGCCAGTAGGGAATCGACAGGGGCGTATAGCAATCAGCCCCAGCATTTT; CDR3 protein: CASRESTGAYSNQPQHF
D gene: -; J gene: TRBJ2-3; CDR3 length: 16; V gene: TRBV4-1; clone size: once; CDR3 DNA: TGCGCCAGCAGCCAAGGGGGGCTAGCTCCAACAGATACGCAGTATTTT; CDR3 protein: CASSQGGLAPTDTQYF
D gene: TRBD2; J gene: TRBJ2-5; CDR3 length: 15; V gene: TRBV6-5; clone size: -; CDR3 DNA: TGTGCCAGCAGTTACGCGGGGGGATCTCAAGAGACCCAGTACTTC; CDR3 protein: CASSYAGGSQETQYF
D gene: TRBD1; J gene: TRBJ2-1; CDR3 length: 14; V gene: TRBV19; clone size: -; CDR3 DNA: TGTGCCAGTAGTACAGGGGGCCCCTACAATGAGCAGTTCTTC; CDR3 protein: CASSTGGPYNEQFF
D gene: TRBD1; J gene: TRBJ1-2; CDR3 length: 18; V gene: TRBV19; clone size: -; CDR3 DNA: TGTGCCAGTAGTGCCTTCCGGGACAGGGGAGGTGGGGACTATGGCTACACCTTC; CDR3 protein: CASSAFRDRGGGDYGYTF
D gene: TRBD1; J gene: TRBJ1-1; CDR3 length: 14; V gene: TRBV6-5; clone size: -; CDR3 DNA: TGTGCCAGCAGCCGGACAGGGGGCACCACTGAAGCTTTCTTT; CDR3 protein: CASSRTGGTTEAFF
D gene: TRBD2; J gene: TRBJ2-3; CDR3 length: 18; V gene: TRBV4-1; clone size: -; CDR3 DNA: TGCGCCAGCAGCCAAGTGGGACTAGCGGGGGCCCCCACAGATACGCAGTATTTT; CDR3 protein: CASSQVGLAGAPTDTQYF
D gene: TRBD1; J gene: TRBJ2-3; CDR3 length: 16; V gene: TRBV14; clone size: -; CDR3 DNA: TGTGCCAGCAGCCAAGCCAGGGGGACAAGCACAGATACGCAGTATTTT; CDR3 protein: CASSQARGTSTDTQYF
D gene: TRBD2; J gene: TRBJ2-3; CDR3 length: 12; V gene: TRBV6-1; clone size: -; CDR3 DNA: TGTGCCAGCATGGGAGCGGGGGTTACGCAGTATTTT; CDR3 protein: CASMGAGVTQYF
D gene: -; J gene: TRBJ1-6; CDR3 length: 14; V gene: TRBV19; clone size: -; CDR3 DNA: TGTGCCAGTAGCGCACAGCTTTATAATTCCCCCCTCCACTTT; CDR3 protein: CASSAQLYNSPLHF
D gene: -; J gene: TRBJ2-3; CDR3 length: 16; V gene: TRBV5-1; clone size: once; CDR3 DNA: TGCGCCAGCAGCGTAGCCGGGACTGTTAGGCCAGATACGCAGTATTTT; CDR3 protein: CASSVAGTVRPDTQYF
D gene: -; J gene: TRBJ2-7; CDR3 length: 12; V gene: TRBV5-1; clone size: -; CDR3 DNA: TGCGCCAGCAGCCCGGAGCTCTACGAGCAGTACTTC; CDR3 protein: CASSPELYEQYF
D gene: -; J gene: TRBJ2-5; CDR3 length: 12; V gene: TRBV25-1; clone size: -; CDR3 DNA: TGTGCCAGCAGTAGGGGGAGAGAGACCCAGTACTTC; CDR3 protein: CASSRGRETQYF
D gene: -; J gene: TRBJ2-7; CDR3 length: 12; V gene: TRBV2; clone size: -; CDR3 DNA: TGTGCCAGCAAGGGGGAGTACTACGAGCAGTACTTC; CDR3 protein: CASKGEYYEQYF
D gene: -; J gene: TRBJ1-3; CDR3 length: 16; V gene: TRBV2; clone size: -; CDR3 DNA: TGTGCCAGCAGTGAGAATGCCGGGTCGGTTGGAAACACCATATATTTT; CDR3 protein: CASSENAGSVGNTIYF
D gene: -; J gene: TRBJ2-3; CDR3 length: 14; V gene: TRBV7-6; clone size: once; CDR3 DNA: TGTGCCAGCAGCTTAGAAGGGGGTGTGGATACGCAGTATTTT; CDR3 protein: CASSLEGGVDTQYF
D gene: -; J gene: TRBJ2-1; CDR3 length: 12; V gene: TRBV2; clone size: -; CDR3 DNA: TGTGCCAGCAGTCTGTCCTACAATGAGCAGTTCTTC; CDR3 protein: CASSLSYNEQFF
D gene: TRBD1; J gene: TRBJ2-1; CDR3 length: 12; V gene: TRBV6-5; clone size: -; CDR3 DNA: TGTGCCAGCAGTTCGGACAGGTCTAAGAAGTTCTTC; CDR3 protein: CASSSDRSKKFF
D gene: TRBD2; J gene: TRBJ2-7; CDR3 length: 14; V gene: TRBV7-9; clone size: -; CDR3 DNA: TGTGCCAGCAGCTTAGGCGGGGGATATAACGAGCAGTACTTC; CDR3 protein: CASSLGGGYNEQYF
D gene: TRBD1; J gene: TRBJ1-1; CDR3 length: 15; V gene: TRBV5-4; clone size: -; CDR3 DNA: TGTGCCAGCAGCTATACAGGGGAAGCGAACACTGAAGCTTTCTTT; CDR3 protein: CASSYTGEANTEAFF
D gene: -; J gene: TRBJ1-3; CDR3 length: 14; V gene: TRBV2; clone size: -; CDR3 DNA: TGTGCCAGCAGGAGGGGGGGTCCCGGAAACACCATATATTTT; CDR3 protein: CASRRGGPGNTIYF
D gene: -; J gene: TRBJ2-7; CDR3 length: 15; V gene: TRBV9; clone size: -; CDR3 DNA: TGTGCCAGCAGCCCCCGGGTAGCGGACTCCTACGAGCAGTACTTC; CDR3 protein: CASSPRVADSYEQYF
D gene: TRBD1; J gene: TRBJ1-2; CDR3 length: 12; V gene: TRBV29-1; clone size: few; CDR3 DNA: TGCAGCGTCGACGAGGGGGCCTATGGCTACACCTTC; CDR3 protein: CSVDEGAYGYTF
D gene: TRBD1; J gene: TRBJ1-6; CDR3 length: 15; V gene: TRBV19; clone size: -; CDR3 DNA: TGTGCCAGTAGTATCCGGGGACAGTACGATTCACCCCTCCACTTT; CDR3 protein: CASSIRGQYDSPLHF
D gene: TRBD2; J gene: TRBJ2-3; CDR3 length: 14; V gene: TRBV6-4; clone size: -; CDR3 DNA: TGTGCCAGCCAACTAGCGGTGGGGAGGTATACGCAGTATTTT; CDR3 protein: CASQLAVGRYTQYF
D gene: TRBD1; J gene: TRBJ2-1; CDR3 length: 13; V gene: TRBV2; clone size: -; CDR3 DNA: TGTGCCAGCAAAGCGACAGGGGGCAATGAGCAGTTCTTC; CDR3 protein: CASKATGGNEQFF
D gene: -; J gene: TRBJ2-7; CDR3 length: 13; V gene: TRBV5-1; clone size: -; CDR3 DNA: TGCGCCAGCAGCTTGCTTCCTTCCTACGAGCAGTACTTC; CDR3 protein: CASSLLPSYEQYF
D gene: -; J gene: TRBJ1-5; CDR3 length: 14; V gene: TRBV6-5; clone size: few; CDR3 DNA: TGTGCCAGCAGTTACTTGGCCAGCAATCAGCCCCAGCATTTT; CDR3 protein: CASSYLASNQPQHF
D gene: TRBD1; J gene: TRBJ1-2; CDR3 length: 16; V gene: TRBV19; clone size: -; CDR3 DNA: TGTGCCAGTAATACCCGGGACAGCCTCTCTGCCTATGGCTACACCTTC; CDR3 protein: CASNTRDSLSAYGYTF
D gene: TRBD1; J gene: TRBJ2-7; CDR3 length: 14; V gene: TRBV9; clone size: -; CDR3 DNA: TGTGCCAGCAGCGTTGGGACAGGTCTCTACGAGCAGTACTTC; CDR3 protein: CASSVGTGLYEQYF
D gene: TRBD2; J gene: TRBJ2-7; CDR3 length: 15; V gene: TRBV14; clone size: once; CDR3 DNA: TGTGCCAGCAGCCAAGTGGCGGGGGTTGGATACGAGCAGTACTTC; CDR3 protein: CASSQVAGVGYEQYF
D gene: TRBD1; J gene: TRBJ1-4; CDR3 length: 15; V gene: TRBV9; clone size: -; CDR3 DNA: TGTGCCAGCAGCGTAGGGGGGACAGTAAATGAAAAACTGTTTTTT; CDR3 protein: CASSVGGTVNEKLFF
D gene: -; J gene: TRBJ1-2; CDR3 length: 13; V gene: TRBV5-6; clone size: -; CDR3 DNA: TGTGCCAGCAGCCCTTTCGCTAACTATGGCTACACCTTC; CDR3 protein: CASSPFANYGYTF
D gene: -; J gene: TRBJ1-5; CDR3 length: 17; V gene: TRBV7-9; clone size: -; CDR3 DNA: TGTTCCAGCAGCCAATGGGTAGGGGATCAGAGCAATCAGCCCCAGCATTTT; CDR3 protein: CSSSQWVGDQSNQPQHF
D gene: -; J gene: TRBJ2-5; CDR3 length: 13; V gene: TRBV10-2; clone size: few; CDR3 DNA: TGCGCCAGCAGTGGCGGGGGCGGGGAGACCCAGTACTTC; CDR3 protein: CASSGGGGETQYF
D gene: -; J gene: TRBJ1-2; CDR3 length: 14; V gene: TRBV5-4; clone size: -; CDR3 DNA: TGTGCCAGCAGCTTGGCCGCGGGGGCCTATGGCTACACCTTC; CDR3 protein: CASSLAAGAYGYTF
D gene: TRBD1; J gene: TRBJ2-5; CDR3 length: 10; V gene: TRBV27; clone size: -; CDR3 DNA: TGTGCCAGCAGAGACAGGGACCTGTACTTC; CDR3 protein: CASRDRDLYF
D gene: -; J gene: TRBJ2-1; CDR3 length: 14; V gene: TRBV6-5; clone size: -; CDR3 DNA: TGTGCCAGCAGTTACGAGGGAGCGCTCAATGAGCAGTTCTTC; CDR3 protein: CASSYEGALNEQFF
D gene: -; J gene: TRBJ1-4; CDR3 length: 13; V gene: TRBV6-6; clone size: -; CDR3 DNA: TGTGCCAGCAGTTACTCCTCCATACAGGAACTGTTTTTT; CDR3 protein: CASSYSSIQELFF
D gene: TRBD1; J gene: TRBJ1-5; CDR3 length: 14; V gene: TRBV7-6; clone size: -; CDR3 DNA: TGTGCCAGCAGCCCCAGGACAGGGGGTCAGCCCCAGCATTTT; CDR3 protein: CASSPRTGGQPQHF
D gene: -; J gene: TRBJ1-5; CDR3 length: 17; V gene: TRBV5-4; clone size: -; CDR3 DNA: TGTGCCAGCAGCGGGAGGGAATCAGGGAGACCCCATCAGCCCCAGCATTTT; CDR3 protein: CASSGRESGRPHQPQHF
D gene: -; J gene: TRBJ2-3; CDR3 length: 15; V gene: TRBV6-1; clone size: -; CDR3 DNA: TGTGCCAGCAGTTCCTACTTCTCCCGCACAGATACGCAGTATTTT; CDR3 protein: CASSSYFSRTDTQYF
D gene: TRBD2; J gene: TRBJ2-5; CDR3 length: 15; V gene: TRBV5-1; clone size: -; CDR3 DNA: TGCGCCAGCAGCTTTAGCGGGGGACTCCAAGAGACCCAGTACTTC; CDR3 protein: CASSFSGGLQETQYF
D gene: TRBD2; J gene: TRBJ2-7; CDR3 length: 16; V gene: TRBV19; clone size: once; CDR3 DNA: TGTGCCCTCAGATGGCCTCGGCGGGGGGGCCCGTACGAGCAGTACTTC; CDR3 protein: CALRWPRRGGPYEQYF
D gene: TRBD1; J gene: TRBJ1-1; CDR3 length: 15; V gene: TRBV6-5; clone size: -; CDR3 DNA: TGTGCCAGCAGTTACTCAAGGGGGCGCGGCGCTGAAGCTTTCTTT; CDR3 protein: CASSYSRGRGAEAFF
D gene: -; J gene: TRBJ1-2; CDR3 length: 16; V gene: TRBV5-4; clone size: few; CDR3 DNA: TGTGCCAGCAGCTTGGGCGGACAGAGCTTTAACTATGGCTACACCTTC; CDR3 protein: CASSLGGQSFNYGYTF
D gene: TRBD2; J gene: TRBJ2-2; CDR3 length: 15; V gene: TRBV7-3; clone size: once; CDR3 DNA: TGTGCCAGCAGCTTAAGAGCGGGGACGACCGGGGAGCTGTTTTTT; CDR3 protein: CASSLRAGTTGELFF
D gene: TRBD2; J gene: TRBJ2-1; CDR3 length: 13; V gene: TRBV6-1; clone size: once; CDR3 DNA: TGTGCCACCAGCGGGGGGGTTTTCGATGAGCAGTTCTTC; CDR3 protein: CATSGGVFDEQFF
D gene: TRBD1; J gene: TRBJ1-3; CDR3 length: 14; V gene: TRBV27; clone size: -; CDR3 DNA: TGTGCCAGCAGTAGACAGGGGGGCGGAAACACCATATATTTT; CDR3 protein: CASSRQGGGNTIYF
D gene: -; J gene: TRBJ1-1; CDR3 length: 12; V gene: TRBV6-6; clone size: -; CDR3 DNA: TGTGCCAGCAGTTATTCCGGGGGGTATGCTTTCTTT; CDR3 protein: CASSYSGGYAFF
D gene: TRBD1; J gene: TRBJ2-7; CDR3 length: 14; V gene: TRBV5-1; clone size: -; CDR3 DNA: TGCGCCAGCAGCTTTCAGACAGGGGATGGCGAGCAGTACTTC; CDR3 protein: CASSFQTGDGEQYF
D gene: TRBD2; J gene: TRBJ2-2; CDR3 length: 16; V gene: TRBV5-1; clone size: -; CDR3 DNA: TGCGCCAGCAGTTCAGGACTAGCGGGACACACCGGGGAGCTGTTTTTT; CDR3 protein: CASSSGLAGHTGELFF
D gene: -; J gene: TRBJ1-1; CDR3 length: 15; V gene: TRBV6-6; clone size: -; CDR3 DNA: TGTGCCAGCAGTTACTCGATCGGGGCGGGAACTGAAGCTTTCTTT; CDR3 protein: CASSYSIGAGTEAFF